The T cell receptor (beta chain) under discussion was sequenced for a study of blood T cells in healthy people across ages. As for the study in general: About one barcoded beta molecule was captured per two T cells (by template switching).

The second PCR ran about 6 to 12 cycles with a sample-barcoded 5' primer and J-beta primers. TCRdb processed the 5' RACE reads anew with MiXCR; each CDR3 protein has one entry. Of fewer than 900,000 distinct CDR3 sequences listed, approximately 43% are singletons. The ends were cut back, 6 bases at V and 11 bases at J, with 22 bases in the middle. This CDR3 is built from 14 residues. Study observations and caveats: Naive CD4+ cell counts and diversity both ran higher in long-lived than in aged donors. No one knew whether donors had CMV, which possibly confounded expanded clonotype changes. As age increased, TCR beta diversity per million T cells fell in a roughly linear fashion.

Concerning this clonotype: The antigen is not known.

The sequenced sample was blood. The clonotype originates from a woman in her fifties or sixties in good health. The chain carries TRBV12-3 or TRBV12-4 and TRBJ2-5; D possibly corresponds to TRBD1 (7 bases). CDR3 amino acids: CASSRGTDYNEQYF. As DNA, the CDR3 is TGTGCCAGCAGCCGCGGGACAGATTACAATGAGCAGTACTTC.